This record looks at one TCR beta chain sequence and its context. Its antigen is currently unknown. The material for each subset, its genomic DNA, was split evenly across several immunoSEQ plates. The table came from immunoSEQ multiplex PCR; TCRdb's copy has only in-frame clones and leaves some out. There are around 2.1 million clones in the sample; 85% to 95% occur only once, and more than 1.5% lies in the top ten. In the naive CD8 group, cells lacked CD45RO and were positively selected for CCR7, so terminally differentiated effector memory CD45RA+ cells were left out. V lost 6 bases to trimming and J lost 5 bases, with 19 bases between them. From germline, CDR1 is LNHDA and CDR2 SQIVND (reference sequence). The CDR3 spans 15 residues. This specimen belongs to a study of shared clonotypes between healthy human individuals. Overall study context: Participating donors consisted of a couple of women and a few men aged 18 to 49.

Study-wide results and caveats: Naive subsets typically showed greater estimated richness than memory subsets. Naive CD4 clonotype sharing across several donors was approximately 5.2%.

Material: naive CD8+ T cells from PBMCs. The J gene is TRBJ2-5, the V gene TRBV19, with D possibly called TRBD1 or TRBD2 (6 bases each). The source is a young man in good health. Some clones in this sample may be carry-over from other donors' samples. Here the CDR3 reads CASSPRGARGETQYF. DNA of the CDR3: TGTGCCAGTAGCCCGAGGGGGGCCCGAGGGGAGACCCAGTACTTC.